Below are 17 T cell receptor beta chains sequenced from a single sample in a study of Ad26.COV2.S vaccination and SARS-CoV-2 variants. Data came from immunoSEQ multiplex PCR; TCRdb stores just in-frame clones and leaves some out. The sample holds about 420,000 clones, around nine tenths seen once. Treatment specified: 19 received Ad26.COV2.S at low or high dose, single or two shots; about 5 received placebo; per-sample allocation not given. Specimen acquisition occurred on day 63 following the initial vaccine or placebo injection. Sequencing used peripheral blood, obtained in a trial of Ad26.COV2.S vaccine versus placebo. The receptors were sampled from a person between 18 and 65 years old who received the Ad26.COV2.S COVID-19 vaccine or a placebo.

The genes are TRBV7-6 and TRBJ1-5, with D maybe TRBD1 (5 bases). The CDR3 contains 14 residues. Trimming cost V 1 base and J 9 bases, with 13 bases left between them. Germline loops: CDR1 SGHVS, CDR2 FNYEAQ. CDR3 sequence: CASSLEPGGSPQHF. In DNA form, the CDR3 reads TGTGCCAGCAGCTTAGAACCGGGGGGATCGCCCCAGCATTTT.

The chain employs TRBV6-5 and TRBJ2-5; D is possibly TRBD1 (5 bases). Germline assignment: CDR1 MNHEY and CDR2 SVGAGI. V was cut by 2 bases and J by 1 base, with 11 bases left in between. This CDR3 has 15 amino acids. CDR3 amino acids: CASSYNTGAQETQYF. In DNA, the CDR3 is TGTGCCAGCAGTTACAATACAGGAGCCCAAGAGACCCAGTACTTC.

The chain carries TRBV5-4 and TRBJ1-2, with 7 positions matching TRBD1. Trimming at V came to 4 bases and at J to 0 bases, leaving 6 bases not matched to a gene. CDR1 and CDR2 (germline): SGHNT, YYREEE (reference sequence). The CDR3 extends over 15 amino acids. The CDR3 sequence: CASSMGQRTNYGYTF. For the CDR3, the DNA is TGTGCCAGCAGCATGGGACAGCGTACTAACTATGGCTACACCTTC.

The genes are TRBV7-2 and TRBJ2-2; TRBD2 matches at 10 bases. J gave up 0 bases and V 0 bases, and 7 bases lay outside the gene matches. The CDR3 sequence is 19 residues long. Germline CDR1 reads SGHTA; CDR2 reads FQGNSA. CDR3 DNA: TGTGCCAGCAGCTTAGCGGGACTAGCGTCTTACGCGAACACCGGGGAGCTGTTTTTT. The encoded protein is CASSLAGLASYANTGELFF.

The chain joins TRBV5-4 to TRBJ2-1, with 7 bases lining up with TRBD1. In germline, CDR1 is SGHNT, CDR2 YYREEE (reference sequence). Germline trimming cut 4 bases from V and 5 bases from J; bases unmatched to any gene: 15. The CDR3 sequence is 17 residues long. The CDR3 spells CASSGLNRDRTHNEQFF. The CDR3 region has the DNA TGTGCCAGCAGCGGGTTGAACCGGGACAGAACTCACAATGAGCAGTTCTTC.

The chain links TRBV7-8 to TRBJ2-7; D unresolved. The CDR3 runs 10 residues. V lost 5 bases and J lost 9, with 8 bases in between. Germline assignment: CDR1 SGHVS and CDR2 FQNEAQ. The CDR3 coding sequence is TGTGCCAGCAGCCCCCCGGCGCAGTACTTC. Translated: CASSPPAQYF.

The chain is built from TRBV2 and TRBJ1-2; D perhaps matches TRBD1 (5 bases). The CDR3 has 14 residues. The germline gives CDR1 SNHLY, CDR2 FYNNEI. V dropped 6 bases and J dropped 4 bases, with 15 bases sitting between them. CDR3 sequence: CASRGGGVVYGYTF. In nucleotides, the CDR3 is TGTGCCAGCAGGGGCGGGGGAGTAGTCTATGGCTACACCTTC.

The gene calls are TRBV28 and TRBJ2-7; D might be TRBD2 (7 bases). CDR1 is MDHEN, CDR2 SYDVKM, per germline. The CDR3 has 15 amino acids. V shed 2 bases and J shed 2 bases, with 13 bases lying between them. CDR3: CASSLSKGGAYEQYF. As DNA, the CDR3 is TGTGCCAGCAGTTTAAGTAAAGGGGGGGCCTACGAGCAGTACTTC.

The CDR3 bases are TGTGCCAGCAGCCGACCACCGGTGGCAGTAACTAATGAAAAACTGTTTTTT. Amino acid sequence: CASSRPPVAVTNEKLFF. This chain links TRBV7-4 with TRBJ1-4; D not certain. This CDR3 has 17 amino acids. The germline V and J ends were trimmed by 5 bases and 1 base, with 17 bases remaining between them. The germline V gene has CDR1 SGHVT and CDR2 SQSDAQ.

The J gene is TRBJ1-4, the V gene TRBV4-1, with D hard to call. V lost 0 bases and J lost 4, with 15 bases in between. The CDR3 consists of 17 residues. Germline V gives CDR1 MGHRA, CDR2 YSYEKL. The CDR3 region is CASSQEARRLINEKLFF. CDR3 coding DNA: TGCGCCAGCAGCCAAGAAGCAAGACGGCTGATTAATGAAAAACTGTTTTTT.

The chain joins TRBV6-2 or TRBV6-3 to TRBJ2-2; tentatively, D is TRBD1 or TRBD2 (5 bases each). Germline CDR1 and CDR2: MNHEY and SVGEGT. The CDR3 length is 15 residues. The ends were cut back, 8 bases at V and 1 base at J, with 14 bases in the middle. In DNA, the CDR3 is TGTGCCAGCCGCCTCTGGGGGATGAACACCGGGGAGCTGTTTTTT. Its protein is CASRLWGMNTGELFF.

The rearrangement links TRBV5-4 to TRBJ2-3; 8 bases fit TRBD2. This CDR3 has 17 residues. CDR1 and CDR2 from the germline V gene are SGHNT and YYREEE (reference sequence). With 1 base clipped from V and 4 bases from J, the junction kept 11 bases outside the gene matches. CDR3 residues: CASSLYRGGLFSDTQYF. Here the CDR3 DNA reads TGTGCCAGCAGCTTGTATCGGGGGGGCCTGTTTTCAGATACGCAGTATTTT.

The chain combines TRBV6-2 or TRBV6-3 with TRBJ1-2; D is possibly TRBD1 (5 bases). The CDR3 extends over 12 amino acids. Germline assignment: CDR1 MNHEY and CDR2 SVGEGT. The V end lost 8 bases, the J end lost 6 bases, and 13 bases lay between the germline ends. CDR3 sequence reads: CASRRGVHGYTF. The CDR3 bases are TGTGCCAGCCGCCGGGGGGTACATGGCTACACCTTC.

Regarding this clone: At the DNA level, this CDR3 is encoded by other sequences in the same sample as well. The chain has TRBV19 and TRBJ1-5; the D is unclear. Trimming pared 1 base from V and 4 bases from J, leaving 5 bases between. Germline V gene lookup returns CDR1 LNHDA and CDR2 SQIVND (reference sequence). This CDR3 comprises 13 residues. In DNA, the CDR3 is TGTGCCAGTAGTATAGTAGGTAATCAGCCCCAGCATTTT. This sequence encodes CASSIVGNQPQHF.

This clone was observed a single time. V is TRBV6-6 and J is TRBJ2-7; 9 bases are shared with TRBD1. CDR3 size: 16 residues. The V gene end was trimmed by 0 bases and the J gene end by 5 bases; junction bases not matched to a gene: 8. Germline-derived CDR1 and CDR2 are MNHNY and SVGAGI (reference sequence). The CDR3, as DNA: TGTGCCAGCAGTTACTCTGGGGGGACAGGGTCCCACGAGCAGTACTTC. Its translation: CASSYSGGTGSHEQYF.

The chain uses TRBV7-6 and TRBJ2-5; D unresolved. The V gene's germline CDR1 is SGHVS and CDR2 FNYEAQ. The CDR3 contains 15 residues. V was trimmed by 5 bases and J by 5 bases, leaving 18 bases between them. The CDR3 region has the DNA TGTGCCAGCAGCCCCTCCGGGTTTTTAGGGGAGACCCAGTACTTC. Encoded protein: CASSPSGFLGETQYF.

This chain uses TRBV7-8 with TRBJ1-4, with 7 bases fitting TRBD1. The germline gives CDR1 SGHVS, CDR2 FQNEAQ. The CDR3 totals 15 residues. Losses at the gene ends were 5 bases for V and 4 bases for J; bases not matched to a gene: 7. As DNA, the CDR3 is TGTGCCAGCAGCGAACCGGGACAGCTTAATGAAAAACTGTTTTTT. As protein: CASSEPGQLNEKLFF.